This entry describes one TCR beta chain. This sample stems from a study of response to subunit inactivated influenza vaccine. Using its own MiXCR run on the RT-PCR reads, TCRdb lists one record per CDR3 protein. Of a few hundred thousand distinct CDR3 sequences detected, around 15% appear once; the ten largest clones hold approximately 10%. Germline values: CDR1 SGHTA, CDR2 FQGNSA. V lost 1 base, J lost 6 bases, and 10 bases lay in between. The CDR3 contains 14 residues. The sequence was obtained from a man aged 50 to 59 who received an inactivated influenza vaccine. The rearrangement joins TRBV7-2 to TRBJ2-1; a weak D match, TRBD2 (5 bases). The sample consisted of PBMCs from blood, taken 11 to 12 days after vaccination. The CDR3 spells CASSLVPRANEQFF. Here the CDR3 DNA reads TGTGCCAGCAGCTTAGTTCCGCGGGCCAATGAGCAGTTCTTC.